The entry below describes one T cell receptor beta chain. Starting from 500 ng of total RNA, TCR libraries were made with linear amplification. TCRdb recomputed calls from the reads with MiXCR, one row per CDR3 protein. The data show approximately 180,000 distinct CDR3 sequences, 65% to 75% seen once. This sample is part of a study of healthy donors' naive CD4 and CD8 T cells. Sequencing was carried out using naive CD4+ and CD8+ T cells sorted from blood, pooled from several donors. The source is a pool of human donors in good health; the sample pools cells from several healthy donors.

The CDR3 DNA reads TGTGCCAGCGGTACCTCCTACGAGCAGTACTTC. It encodes CASGTSYEQYF. This chain links TRBV2 with TRBJ2-7; D is unclear. Trimming cost V 8 bases and J 0 bases, with 5 bases left between them. The CDR3 loop spans 11 amino acids. Germline CDR1 and CDR2: SNHLY and FYNNEI. The full variable domain, in which reference TRBV2 and TRBJ2-7 provide the parts outside the CDR3, is EPEVTQTPSHQVTQMGQEVILRCVPISNHLYFYWYRQILGQKVEFLVSFYNNEISEKSEIFDDQFSVERPDGSNFTLKIRSTKLEDSAMYFCASGTSYEQYFGPGTRLTVT.